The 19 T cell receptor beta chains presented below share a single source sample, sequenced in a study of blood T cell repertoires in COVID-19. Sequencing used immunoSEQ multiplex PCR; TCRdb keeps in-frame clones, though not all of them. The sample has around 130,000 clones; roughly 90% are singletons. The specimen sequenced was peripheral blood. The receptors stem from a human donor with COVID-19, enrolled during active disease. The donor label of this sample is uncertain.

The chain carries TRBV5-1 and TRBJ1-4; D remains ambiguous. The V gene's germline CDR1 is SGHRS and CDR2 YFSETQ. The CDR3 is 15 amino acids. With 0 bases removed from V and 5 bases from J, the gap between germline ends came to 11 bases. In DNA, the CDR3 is TGCGCCAGCAGCTTGGCCGCCCAGGCGAATGAAAAACTGTTTTTT. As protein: CASSLAAQANEKLFF.

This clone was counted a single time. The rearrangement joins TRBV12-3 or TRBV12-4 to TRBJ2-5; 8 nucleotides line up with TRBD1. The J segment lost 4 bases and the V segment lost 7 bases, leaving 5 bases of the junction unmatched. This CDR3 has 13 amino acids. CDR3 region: CASIKTGAETQYF. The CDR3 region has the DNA TGTGCCAGCATCAAGACAGGGGCAGAGACCCAGTACTTC.

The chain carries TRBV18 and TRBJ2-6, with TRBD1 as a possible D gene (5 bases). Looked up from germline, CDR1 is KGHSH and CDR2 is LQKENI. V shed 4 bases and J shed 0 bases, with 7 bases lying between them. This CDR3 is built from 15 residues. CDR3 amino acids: CASSLDSSGANVLTF. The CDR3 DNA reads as TGTGCCAGCTCACTTGACAGCTCTGGGGCCAACGTCCTGACTTTC. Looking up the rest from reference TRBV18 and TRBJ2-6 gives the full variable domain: NAGVMQNPRHLVRRRGQEARLRCSPMKGHSHVYWYRQLPEEGLKFMVYLQKENIIDESGMPKERFSAEFPKEGPSILRIQQVVRGDSAAYFCASSLDSSGANVLTFGAGSRLTVL.

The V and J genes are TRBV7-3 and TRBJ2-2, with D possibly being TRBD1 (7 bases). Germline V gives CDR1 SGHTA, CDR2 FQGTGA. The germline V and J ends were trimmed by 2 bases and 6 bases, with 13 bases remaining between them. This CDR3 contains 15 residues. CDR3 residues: CASSLAGTAAGELFF. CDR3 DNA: TGTGCCAGCAGCTTAGCGGGGACAGCGGCCGGGGAGCTGTTTTTT. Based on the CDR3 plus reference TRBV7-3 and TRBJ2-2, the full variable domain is GAGVSQTPSNKVTEKGKYVELRCDPISGHTALYWYRQSLGQGPEFLIYFQGTGAADDSGLPNDRFFAVRPEGSVSTLKIQRTERGDSAVYLCASSLAGTAAGELFFGEGSRLTVL.

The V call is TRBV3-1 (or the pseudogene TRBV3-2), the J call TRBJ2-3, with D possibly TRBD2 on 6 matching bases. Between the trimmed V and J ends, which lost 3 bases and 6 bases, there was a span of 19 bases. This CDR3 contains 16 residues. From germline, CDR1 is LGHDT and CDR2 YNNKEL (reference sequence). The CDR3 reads CASSQMGGEAPDTQYF. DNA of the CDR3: TGTGCCAGCAGCCAGATGGGCGGGGAGGCCCCGGATACGCAGTATTTT.

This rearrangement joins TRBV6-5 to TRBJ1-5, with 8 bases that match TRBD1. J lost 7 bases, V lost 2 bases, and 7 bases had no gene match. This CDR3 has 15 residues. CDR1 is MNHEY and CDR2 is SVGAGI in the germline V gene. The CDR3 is CASSYSGQGGQPQHF. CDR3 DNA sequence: TGTGCCAGCAGTTACAGTGGACAGGGTGGCCAGCCCCAGCATTTT.

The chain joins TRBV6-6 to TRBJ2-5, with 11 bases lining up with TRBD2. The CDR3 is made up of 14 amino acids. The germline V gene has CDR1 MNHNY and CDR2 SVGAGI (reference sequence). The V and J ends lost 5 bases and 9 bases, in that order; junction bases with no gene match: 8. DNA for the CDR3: TGTGCCAGCAGTGAGCCGGGACTAGCGGTATCCCAGTACTTC. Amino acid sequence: CASSEPGLAVSQYF.

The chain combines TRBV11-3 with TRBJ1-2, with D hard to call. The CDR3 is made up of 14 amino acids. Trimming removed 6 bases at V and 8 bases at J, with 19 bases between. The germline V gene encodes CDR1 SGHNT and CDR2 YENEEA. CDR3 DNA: TGTGCCAGCAGTCCCTCTGCGGCGCCTATCGGCTACACCTTC. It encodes CASSPSAAPIGYTF.

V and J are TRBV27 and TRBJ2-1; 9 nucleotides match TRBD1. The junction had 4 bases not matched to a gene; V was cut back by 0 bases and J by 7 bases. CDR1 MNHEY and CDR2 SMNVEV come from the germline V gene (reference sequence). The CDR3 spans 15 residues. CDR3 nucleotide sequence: TGTGCCAGCAGTTTATCCACAGGGGGCGTAAATGAGCAGTTCTTC. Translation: CASSLSTGGVNEQFF.

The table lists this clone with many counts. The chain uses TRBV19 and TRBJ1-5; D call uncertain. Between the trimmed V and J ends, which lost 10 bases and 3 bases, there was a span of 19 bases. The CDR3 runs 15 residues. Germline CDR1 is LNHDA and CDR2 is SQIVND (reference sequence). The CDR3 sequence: CATRRREGNNQPQHF. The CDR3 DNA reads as TGTGCCACGAGGCGGAGGGAGGGAAACAATCAGCCCCAGCATTTT. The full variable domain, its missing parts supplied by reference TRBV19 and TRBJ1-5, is DGGITQSPKYLFRKEGQNVTLSCEQNLNHDAMYWYRQDPGQGLRLIYYSQIVNDFQKGDIAEGYSVSREKKESFPLTVTSAQKNPTAFYLCATRRREGNNQPQHFGDGTRLSIL.

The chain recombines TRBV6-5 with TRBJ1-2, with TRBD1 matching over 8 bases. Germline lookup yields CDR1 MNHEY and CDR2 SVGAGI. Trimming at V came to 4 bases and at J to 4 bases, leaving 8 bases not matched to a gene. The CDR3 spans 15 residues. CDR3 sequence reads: CASSFDRTGSYGYTF. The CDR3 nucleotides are TGTGCCAGCAGTTTCGACCGGACAGGGAGCTATGGCTACACCTTC.

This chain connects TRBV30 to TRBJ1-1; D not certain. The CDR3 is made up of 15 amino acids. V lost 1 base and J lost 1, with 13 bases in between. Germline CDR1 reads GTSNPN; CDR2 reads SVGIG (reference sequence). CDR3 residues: CAWSADIIANTEAFF. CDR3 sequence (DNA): TGTGCCTGGAGTGCCGATATTATAGCGAACACTGAAGCTTTCTTT. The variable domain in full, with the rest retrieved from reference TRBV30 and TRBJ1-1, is SQTIHQWPATLVQPVGSPLSLECTVEGTSNPNLYWYRQAAGRGLQLLFYSVGIGQISSEVPQNLSASRPQDRQFILSSKKLLLSDSGFYLCAWSADIIANTEAFFGQGTRLTVV.

The DNA of the CDR3 is TGTGCCAGCAGCGTAGGGACTAGCGGAGCAACCGGGGAGCTGTTTTTT. Its translation: CASSVGTSGATGELFF. The chain links TRBV9 to TRBJ2-2; TRBD2 agrees at 10 bases. Germline CDR1 reads SGDLS; CDR2 reads YYNGEE. The CDR3 covers 16 residues. V lost 0 bases to trimming and J lost 5 bases; unmatched junction nucleotides: 4.

This CDR3 reads CASRDNGELFF. The DNA for the CDR3 is TGTGCCAGTCGCGATAACGGGGAGCTGTTTTTT. This rearrangement joins TRBV6-5 to TRBJ2-2; D gene unclear. Germline V gene sequence: CDR1 MNHEY, CDR2 SVGAGI. V was pared by 9 bases and J by 7 bases, with 9 bases between. CDR3 length equals 11 residues.

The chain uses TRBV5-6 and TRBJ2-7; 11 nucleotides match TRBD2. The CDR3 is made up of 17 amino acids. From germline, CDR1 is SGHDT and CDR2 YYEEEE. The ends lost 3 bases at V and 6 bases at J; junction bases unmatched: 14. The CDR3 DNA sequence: TGTGCCAGCAGCTCCTCCGGTAGCGGGGGGGCCGATCGCGAGCAGTACTTC. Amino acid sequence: CASSSSGSGGADREQYF.

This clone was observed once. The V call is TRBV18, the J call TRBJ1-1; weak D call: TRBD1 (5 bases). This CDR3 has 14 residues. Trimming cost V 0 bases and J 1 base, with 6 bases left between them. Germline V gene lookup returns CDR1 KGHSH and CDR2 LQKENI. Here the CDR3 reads CASSPPDTNTEAFF. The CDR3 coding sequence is TGTGCCAGCTCACCACCGGACACGAACACTGAAGCTTTCTTT.

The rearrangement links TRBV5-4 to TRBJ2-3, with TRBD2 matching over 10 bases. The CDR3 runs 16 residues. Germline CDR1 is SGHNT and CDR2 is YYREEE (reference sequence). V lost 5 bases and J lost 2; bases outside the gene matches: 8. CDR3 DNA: TGTGCCAGCAGTCCCGTAGCGGGAGGAGACACAGATACGCAGTATTTT. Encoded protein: CASSPVAGGDTDTQYF.

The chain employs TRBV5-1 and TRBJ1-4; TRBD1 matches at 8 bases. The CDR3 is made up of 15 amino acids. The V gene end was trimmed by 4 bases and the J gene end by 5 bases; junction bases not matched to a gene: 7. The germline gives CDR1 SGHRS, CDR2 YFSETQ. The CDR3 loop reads CASSPWDRLNEKLFF. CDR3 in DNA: TGCGCCAGCAGCCCTTGGGACAGGTTAAATGAAAAACTGTTTTTT.

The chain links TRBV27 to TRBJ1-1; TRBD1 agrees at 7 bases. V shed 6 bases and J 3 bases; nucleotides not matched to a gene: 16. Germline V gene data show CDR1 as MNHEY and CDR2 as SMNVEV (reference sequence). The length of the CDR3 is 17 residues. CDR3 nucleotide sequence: TGTGCCAGCAGACCCCCTCGACAGGGCGGAGGCGACACTGAAGCTTTCTTT. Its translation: CASRPPRQGGGDTEAFF.